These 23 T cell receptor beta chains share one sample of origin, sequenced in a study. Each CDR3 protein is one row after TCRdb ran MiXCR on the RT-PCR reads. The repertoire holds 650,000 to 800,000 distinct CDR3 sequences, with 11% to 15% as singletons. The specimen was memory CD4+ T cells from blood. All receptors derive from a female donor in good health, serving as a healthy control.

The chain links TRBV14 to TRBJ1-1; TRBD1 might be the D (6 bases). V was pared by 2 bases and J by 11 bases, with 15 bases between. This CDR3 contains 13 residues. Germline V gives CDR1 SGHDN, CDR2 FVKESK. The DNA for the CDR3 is TGTGCCAGCAGCCAAAACCAGGGGACCGGCGCTTTCTTT. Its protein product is CASSQNQGTGAFF.

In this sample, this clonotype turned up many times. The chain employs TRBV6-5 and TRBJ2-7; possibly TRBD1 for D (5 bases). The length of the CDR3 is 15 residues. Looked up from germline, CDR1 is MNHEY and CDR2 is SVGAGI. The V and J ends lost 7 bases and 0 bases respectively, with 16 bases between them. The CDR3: CASTPPQGHSYEQYF. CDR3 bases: TGTGCCAGCACTCCCCCTCAGGGCCACTCCTACGAGCAGTACTTC.

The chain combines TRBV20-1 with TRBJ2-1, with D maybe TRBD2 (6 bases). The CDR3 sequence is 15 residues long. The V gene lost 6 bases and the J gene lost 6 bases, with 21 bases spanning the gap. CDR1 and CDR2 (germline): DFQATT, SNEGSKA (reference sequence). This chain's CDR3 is CSAPGGGSFSNEQFF. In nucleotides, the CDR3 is TGCAGTGCGCCGGGTGGAGGGAGTTTTTCCAATGAGCAGTTCTTC.

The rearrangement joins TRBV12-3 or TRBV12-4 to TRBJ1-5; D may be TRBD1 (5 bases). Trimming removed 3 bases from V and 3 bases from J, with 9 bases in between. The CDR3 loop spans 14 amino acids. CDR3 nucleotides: TGTGCCAGCAGTTTCGGGGGTTACAATCAGCCCCAGCATTTT. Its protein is CASSFGGYNQPQHF.

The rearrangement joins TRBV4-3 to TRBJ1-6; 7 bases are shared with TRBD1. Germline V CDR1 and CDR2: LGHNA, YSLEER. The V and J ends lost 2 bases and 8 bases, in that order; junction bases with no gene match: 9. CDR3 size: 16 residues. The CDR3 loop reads CASSQFSTGADSPLHF. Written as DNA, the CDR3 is TGCGCCAGCAGCCAATTCAGCACAGGGGCGGATTCACCCCTCCACTTT.

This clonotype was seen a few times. CDR3 nucleotides: TGTGCCAGCAGCGTACTAGCGGGATTTAGCGAGCAGTACTTC. Amino acid sequence: CASSVLAGFSEQYF. V usage is TRBV9 and J usage is TRBJ2-7; 9 nucleotides align to TRBD2. CDR3 length: 14 residues. Per the germline V gene, CDR1 is SGDLS and CDR2 is YYNGEE. The ends lost 1 base at V and 6 bases at J; junction bases unmatched: 5.

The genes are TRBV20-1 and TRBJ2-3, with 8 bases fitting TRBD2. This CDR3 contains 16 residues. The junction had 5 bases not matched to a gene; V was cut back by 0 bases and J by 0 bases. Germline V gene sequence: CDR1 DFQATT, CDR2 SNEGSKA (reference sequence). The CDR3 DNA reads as TGCAGTGCTAGAGATGCCGGGAGGGCTAGCACAGATACGCAGTATTTT. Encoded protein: CSARDAGRASTDTQYF.

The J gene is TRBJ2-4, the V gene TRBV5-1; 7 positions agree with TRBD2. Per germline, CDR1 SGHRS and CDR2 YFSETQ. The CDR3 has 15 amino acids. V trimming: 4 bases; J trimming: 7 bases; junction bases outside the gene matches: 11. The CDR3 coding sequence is TGCGCCAGCAGCCTACAACCGCAGGGAGGGAACATTCAGTACTTC. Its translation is CASSLQPQGGNIQYF.

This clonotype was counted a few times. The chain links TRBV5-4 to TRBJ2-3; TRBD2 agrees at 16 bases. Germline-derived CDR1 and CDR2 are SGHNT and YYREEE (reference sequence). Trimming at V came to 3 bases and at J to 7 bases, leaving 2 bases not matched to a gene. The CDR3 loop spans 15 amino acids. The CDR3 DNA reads TGTGCCAGCAGCTCGGGACTAGCGGGGGGGAATACGCAGTATTTT. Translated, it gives CASSSGLAGGNTQYF.

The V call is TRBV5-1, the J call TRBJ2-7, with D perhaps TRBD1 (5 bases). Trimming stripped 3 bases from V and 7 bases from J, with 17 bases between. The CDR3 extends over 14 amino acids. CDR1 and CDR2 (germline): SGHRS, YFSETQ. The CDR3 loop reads CASSSHYAGLEQYF. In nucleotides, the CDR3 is TGCGCCAGCAGCTCTCACTACGCAGGGTTAGAGCAGTACTTC. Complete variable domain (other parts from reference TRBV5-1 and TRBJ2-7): KAGVTQTPRYLIKTRGQQVTLSCSPISGHRSVSWYQQTPGQGLQFLFEYFSETQRNKGNFPGRFSGRQFSNSRSEMNVSTLELGDSALYLCASSSHYAGLEQYFGPGTRLTVT.

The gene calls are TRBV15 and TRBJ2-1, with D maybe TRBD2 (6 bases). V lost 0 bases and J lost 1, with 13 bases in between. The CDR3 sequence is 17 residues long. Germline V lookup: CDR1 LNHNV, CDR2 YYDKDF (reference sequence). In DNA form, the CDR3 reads TGTGCCACCAGCAGAGATCGCGCGGGATTTTCCTACAATGAGCAGTTCTTC. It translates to CATSRDRAGFSYNEQFF.

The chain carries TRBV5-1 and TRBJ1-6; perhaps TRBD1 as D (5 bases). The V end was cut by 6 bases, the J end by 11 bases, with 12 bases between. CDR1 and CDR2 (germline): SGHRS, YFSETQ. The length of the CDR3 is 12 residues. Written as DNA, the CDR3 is TGCGCCAGCAATGACGTGGGGGCACCCCTCCACTTT. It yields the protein CASNDVGAPLHF. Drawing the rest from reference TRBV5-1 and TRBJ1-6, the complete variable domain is KAGVTQTPRYLIKTRGQQVTLSCSPISGHRSVSWYQQTPGQGLQFLFEYFSETQRNKGNFPGRFSGRQFSNSRSEMNVSTLELGDSALYLCASNDVGAPLHFGNGTRLTVT.

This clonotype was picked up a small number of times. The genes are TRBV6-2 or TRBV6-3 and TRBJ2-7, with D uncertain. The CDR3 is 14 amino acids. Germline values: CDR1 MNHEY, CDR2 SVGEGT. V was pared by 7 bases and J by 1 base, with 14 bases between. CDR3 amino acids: CASNHPVRSYEQYF. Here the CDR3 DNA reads TGTGCCAGCAACCATCCGGTCAGGTCCTACGAGCAGTACTTC.

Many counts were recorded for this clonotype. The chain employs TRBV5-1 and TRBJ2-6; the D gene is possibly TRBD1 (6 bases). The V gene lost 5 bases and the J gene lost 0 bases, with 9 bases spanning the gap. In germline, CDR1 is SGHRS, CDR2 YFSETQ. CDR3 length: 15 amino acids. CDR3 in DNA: TGCGCCAGCAGACAGGGTAACTCTGGGGCCAACGTCCTGACTTTC. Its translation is CASRQGNSGANVLTF.

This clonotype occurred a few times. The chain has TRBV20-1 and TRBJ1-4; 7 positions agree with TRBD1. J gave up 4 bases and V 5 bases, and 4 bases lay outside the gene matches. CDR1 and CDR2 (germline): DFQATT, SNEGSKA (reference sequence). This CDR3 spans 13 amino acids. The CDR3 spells CSASGQSNEKLFF. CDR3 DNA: TGCAGTGCTTCGGGACAGAGTAATGAAAAACTGTTTTTT.

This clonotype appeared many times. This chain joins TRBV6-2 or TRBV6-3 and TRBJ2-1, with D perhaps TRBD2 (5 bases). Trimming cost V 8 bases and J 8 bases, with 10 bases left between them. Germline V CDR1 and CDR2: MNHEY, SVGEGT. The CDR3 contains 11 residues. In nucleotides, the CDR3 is TGTGCCAGCCGAGGGTACGATGAGCAGTTCTTC. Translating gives CASRGYDEQFF.

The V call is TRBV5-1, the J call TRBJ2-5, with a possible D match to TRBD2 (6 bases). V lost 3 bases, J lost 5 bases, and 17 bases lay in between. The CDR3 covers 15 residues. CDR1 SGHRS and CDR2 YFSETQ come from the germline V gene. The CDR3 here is CASSSRGNVEETQYF. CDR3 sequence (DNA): TGCGCCAGCAGCTCTCGGGGGAATGTGGAGGAGACCCAGTACTTC.

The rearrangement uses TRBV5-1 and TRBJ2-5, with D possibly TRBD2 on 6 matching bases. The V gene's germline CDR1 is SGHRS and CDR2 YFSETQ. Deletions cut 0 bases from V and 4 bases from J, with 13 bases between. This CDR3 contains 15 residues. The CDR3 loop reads CASSLAPGDSETQYF. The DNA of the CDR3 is TGCGCCAGCAGCTTGGCTCCGGGGGATTCAGAGACCCAGTACTTC.

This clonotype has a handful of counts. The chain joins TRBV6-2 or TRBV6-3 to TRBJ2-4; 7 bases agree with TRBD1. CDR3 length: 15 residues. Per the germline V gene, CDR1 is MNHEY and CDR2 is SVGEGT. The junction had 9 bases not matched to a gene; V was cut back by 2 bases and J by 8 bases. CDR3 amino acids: CASSYGTEPLDIQYF. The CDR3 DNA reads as TGTGCCAGCAGTTACGGGACAGAGCCACTGGACATTCAGTACTTC.

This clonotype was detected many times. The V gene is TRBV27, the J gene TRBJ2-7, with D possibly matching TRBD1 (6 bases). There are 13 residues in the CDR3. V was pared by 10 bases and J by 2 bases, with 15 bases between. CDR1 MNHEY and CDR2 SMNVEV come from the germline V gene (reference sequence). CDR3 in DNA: TGTGCCAACGGACCTCAGGGGCCCTACGAGCAGTACTTC. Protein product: CANGPQGPYEQYF.

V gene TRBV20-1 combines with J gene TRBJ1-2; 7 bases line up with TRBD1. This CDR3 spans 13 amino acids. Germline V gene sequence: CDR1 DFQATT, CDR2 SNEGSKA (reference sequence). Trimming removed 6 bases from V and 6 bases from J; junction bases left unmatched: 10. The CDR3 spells CSASGTVVHGYTF. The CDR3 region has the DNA TGCAGTGCCAGTGGGACAGTAGTCCATGGCTACACCTTC.

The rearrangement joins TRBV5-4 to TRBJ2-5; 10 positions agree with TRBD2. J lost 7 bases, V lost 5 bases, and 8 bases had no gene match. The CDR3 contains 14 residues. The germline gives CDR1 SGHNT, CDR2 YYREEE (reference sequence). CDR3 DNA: TGTGCCAGCAGGCCTCAGCGGGAGGGAGGGACCCAGTACTTC. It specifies CASRPQREGGTQYF.

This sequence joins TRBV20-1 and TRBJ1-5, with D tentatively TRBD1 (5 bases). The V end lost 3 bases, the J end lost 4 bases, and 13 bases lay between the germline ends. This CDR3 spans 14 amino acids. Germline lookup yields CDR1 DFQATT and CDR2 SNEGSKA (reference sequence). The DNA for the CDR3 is TGCAGTGCTAGCCTGGGGTGGGGGAATCAGCCCCAGCATTTT. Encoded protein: CSASLGWGNQPQHF.